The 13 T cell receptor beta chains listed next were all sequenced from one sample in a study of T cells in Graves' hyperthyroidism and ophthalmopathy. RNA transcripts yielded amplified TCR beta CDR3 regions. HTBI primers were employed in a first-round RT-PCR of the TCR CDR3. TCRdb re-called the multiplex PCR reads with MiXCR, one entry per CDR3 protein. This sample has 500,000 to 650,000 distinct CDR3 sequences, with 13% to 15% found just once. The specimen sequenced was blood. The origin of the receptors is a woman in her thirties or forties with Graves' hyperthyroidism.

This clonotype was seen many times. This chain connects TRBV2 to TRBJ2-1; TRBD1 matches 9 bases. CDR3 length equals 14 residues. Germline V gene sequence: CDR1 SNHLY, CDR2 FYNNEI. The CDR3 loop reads CAGEGTGNVNEQFF. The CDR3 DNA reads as TGTGCAGGGGAGGGGACAGGGAACGTCAATGAGCAGTTCTTC.

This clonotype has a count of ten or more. The CDR3 spells CASNRVTNEQFF. The CDR3 DNA follows: TGTGCCAGTAACAGGGTGACGAATGAGCAGTTCTTC. The V gene is TRBV2, the J gene TRBJ2-1; a possible D gene is TRBD1 (6 bases). This CDR3 has 12 amino acids. Trimming cost V 9 bases and J 7 bases, with 13 bases left between them. Looked up from germline, CDR1 is SNHLY and CDR2 is FYNNEI.

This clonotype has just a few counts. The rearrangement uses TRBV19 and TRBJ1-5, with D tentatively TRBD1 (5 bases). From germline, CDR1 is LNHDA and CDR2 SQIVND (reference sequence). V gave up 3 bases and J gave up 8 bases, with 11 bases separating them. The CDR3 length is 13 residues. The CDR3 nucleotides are TGTGCCAGTAGTATGGGGCGGAAGGAGCCCCAGCATTTT. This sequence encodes CASSMGRKEPQHF.

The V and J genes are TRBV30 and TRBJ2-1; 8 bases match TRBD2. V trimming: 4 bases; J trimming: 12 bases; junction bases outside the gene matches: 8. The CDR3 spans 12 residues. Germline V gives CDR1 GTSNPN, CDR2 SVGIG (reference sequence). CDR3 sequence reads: CAWTGDGRGQFF. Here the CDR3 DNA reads TGTGCCTGGACCGGGGACGGGAGGGGGCAGTTCTTC.

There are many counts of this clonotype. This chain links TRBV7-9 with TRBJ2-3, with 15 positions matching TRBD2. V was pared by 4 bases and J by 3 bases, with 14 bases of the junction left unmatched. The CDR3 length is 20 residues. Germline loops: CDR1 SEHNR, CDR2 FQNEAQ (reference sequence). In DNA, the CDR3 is TGTGCCAGCAGCTCCGAGGGGACTAGCGGGAGGATTTTTGGGACAGATACGCAGTATTTT. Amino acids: CASSSEGTSGRIFGTDTQYF.

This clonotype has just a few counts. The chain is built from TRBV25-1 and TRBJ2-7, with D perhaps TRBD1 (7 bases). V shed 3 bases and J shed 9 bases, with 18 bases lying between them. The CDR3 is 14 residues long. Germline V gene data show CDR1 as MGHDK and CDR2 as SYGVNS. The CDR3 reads CASSDPGGAGVQYF. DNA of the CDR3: TGTGCCAGCAGTGATCCAGGGGGAGCGGGTGTGCAGTACTTC.

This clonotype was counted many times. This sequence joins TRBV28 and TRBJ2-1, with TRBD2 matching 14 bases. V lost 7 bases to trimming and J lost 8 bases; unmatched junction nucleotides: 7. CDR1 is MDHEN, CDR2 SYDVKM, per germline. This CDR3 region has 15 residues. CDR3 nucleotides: TGTGCCAGCACCGGGACTAGCGGGAGTGTGGATGAGCAGTTCTTC. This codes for CASTGTSGSVDEQFF.

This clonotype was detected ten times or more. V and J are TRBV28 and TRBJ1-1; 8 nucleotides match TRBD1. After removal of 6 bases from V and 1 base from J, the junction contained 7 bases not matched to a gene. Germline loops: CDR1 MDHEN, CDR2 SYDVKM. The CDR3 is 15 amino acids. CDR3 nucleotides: TGTGCCAGCAGCCCCCCGACAGGGGAGAACACTGAAGCTTTCTTT. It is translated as CASSPPTGENTEAFF.

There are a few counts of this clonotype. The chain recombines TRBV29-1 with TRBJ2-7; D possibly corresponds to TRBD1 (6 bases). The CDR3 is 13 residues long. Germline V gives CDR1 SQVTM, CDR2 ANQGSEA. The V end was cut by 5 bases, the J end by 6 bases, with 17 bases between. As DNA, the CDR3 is TGCAGCGTTAATCAGGGGTATAGTTCCGAGCAGTACTTC. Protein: CSVNQGYSSEQYF.

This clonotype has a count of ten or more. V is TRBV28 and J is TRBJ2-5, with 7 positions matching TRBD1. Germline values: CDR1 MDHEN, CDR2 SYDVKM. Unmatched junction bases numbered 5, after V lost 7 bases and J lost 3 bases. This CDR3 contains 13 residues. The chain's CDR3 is CASTPDREETQYF. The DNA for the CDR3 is TGTGCCAGCACTCCTGACAGGGAAGAGACCCAGTACTTC.

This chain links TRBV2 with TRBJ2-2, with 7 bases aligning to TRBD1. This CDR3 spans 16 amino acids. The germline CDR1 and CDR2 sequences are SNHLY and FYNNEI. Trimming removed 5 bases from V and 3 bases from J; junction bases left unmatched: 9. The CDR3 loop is CASSRTGVDYTGELFF. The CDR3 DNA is TGTGCCAGCAGTAGGACAGGAGTTGATTACACCGGGGAGCTGTTTTTT.

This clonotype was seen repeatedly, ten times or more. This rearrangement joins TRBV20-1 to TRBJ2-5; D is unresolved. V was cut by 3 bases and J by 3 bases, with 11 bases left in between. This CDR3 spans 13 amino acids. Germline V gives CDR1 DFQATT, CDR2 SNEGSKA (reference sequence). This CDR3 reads CSASGPGKETQYF. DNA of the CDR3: TGCAGTGCTAGTGGTCCAGGAAAAGAGACCCAGTACTTC.

The DNA for the CDR3 is TGTGCCAGCAGCCCCCGGGCTGAGGGAGATGAGCAGTTCTTC. It encodes CASSPRAEGDEQFF. The gene calls are TRBV7-9 and TRBJ2-1, with D possibly being TRBD2 (5 bases). CDR1 and CDR2 (germline): SEHNR, FQNEAQ (reference sequence). CDR3 length equals 14 residues. The V gene lost 5 bases and the J gene lost 8 bases, with 16 bases spanning the gap.